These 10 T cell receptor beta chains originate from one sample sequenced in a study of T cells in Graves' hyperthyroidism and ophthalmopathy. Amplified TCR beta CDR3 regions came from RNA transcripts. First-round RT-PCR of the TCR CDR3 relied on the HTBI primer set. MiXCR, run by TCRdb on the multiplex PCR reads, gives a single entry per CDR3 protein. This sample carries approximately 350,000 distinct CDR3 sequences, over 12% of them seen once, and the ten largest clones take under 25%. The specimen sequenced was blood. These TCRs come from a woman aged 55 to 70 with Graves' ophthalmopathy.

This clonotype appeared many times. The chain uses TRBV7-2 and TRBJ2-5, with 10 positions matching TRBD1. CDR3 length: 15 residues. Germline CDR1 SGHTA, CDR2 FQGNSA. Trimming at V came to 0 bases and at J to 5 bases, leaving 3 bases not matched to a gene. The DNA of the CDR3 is TGTGCCAGCAGCTTAGCGACAGGGGGCGAGGAGACCCAGTACTTC. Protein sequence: CASSLATGGEETQYF.

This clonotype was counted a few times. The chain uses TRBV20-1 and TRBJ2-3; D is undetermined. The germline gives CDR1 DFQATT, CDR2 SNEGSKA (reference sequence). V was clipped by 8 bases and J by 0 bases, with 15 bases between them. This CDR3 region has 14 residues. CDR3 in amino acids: CSSPRQSSTDTQYF. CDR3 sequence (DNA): TGCAGTTCACCCCGACAATCTAGCACAGATACGCAGTATTTT.

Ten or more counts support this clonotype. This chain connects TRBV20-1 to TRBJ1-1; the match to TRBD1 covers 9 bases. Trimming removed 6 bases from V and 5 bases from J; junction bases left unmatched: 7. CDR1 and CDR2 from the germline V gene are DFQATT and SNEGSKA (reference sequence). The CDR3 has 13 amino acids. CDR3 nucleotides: TGCAGTGCCAAGGACAGGGGAGAGACTGAAGCTTTCTTT. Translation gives CSAKDRGETEAFF.

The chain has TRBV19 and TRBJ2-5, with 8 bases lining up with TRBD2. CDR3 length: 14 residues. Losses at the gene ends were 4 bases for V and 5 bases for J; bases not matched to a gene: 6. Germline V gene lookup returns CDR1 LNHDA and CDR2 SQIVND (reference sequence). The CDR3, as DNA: TGTGCCAGTAGTACCAGCGGGGGTACGGAGACCCAGTACTTC. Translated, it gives CASSTSGGTETQYF.

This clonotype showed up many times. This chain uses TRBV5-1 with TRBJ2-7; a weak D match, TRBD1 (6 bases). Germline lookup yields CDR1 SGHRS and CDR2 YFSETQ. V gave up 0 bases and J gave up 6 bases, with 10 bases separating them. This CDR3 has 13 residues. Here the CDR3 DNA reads TGCGCCAGCAGCTTGGTGGCAGGGGCCGAGCAGTACTTC. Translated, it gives CASSLVAGAEQYF.

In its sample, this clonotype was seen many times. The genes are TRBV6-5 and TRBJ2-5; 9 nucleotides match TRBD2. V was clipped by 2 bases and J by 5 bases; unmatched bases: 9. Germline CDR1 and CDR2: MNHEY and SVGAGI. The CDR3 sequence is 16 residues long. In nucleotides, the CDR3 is TGTGCCAGCAGTTACGCGGGCGGGAGGGCCGGGGAGACCCAGTACTTC. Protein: CASSYAGGRAGETQYF.

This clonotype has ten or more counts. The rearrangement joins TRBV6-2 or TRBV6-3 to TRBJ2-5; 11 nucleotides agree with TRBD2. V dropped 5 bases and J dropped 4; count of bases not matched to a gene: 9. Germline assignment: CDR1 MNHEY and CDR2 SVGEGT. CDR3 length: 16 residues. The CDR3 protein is CASSNRLAGGPETQYF. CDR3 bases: TGTGCCAGCAGTAACAGATTAGCGGGAGGGCCAGAGACCCAGTACTTC.

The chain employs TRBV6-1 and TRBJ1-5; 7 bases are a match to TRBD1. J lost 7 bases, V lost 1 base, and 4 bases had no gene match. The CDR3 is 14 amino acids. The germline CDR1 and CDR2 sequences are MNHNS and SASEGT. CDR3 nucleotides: TGTGCCAGCAGTGAAGGAGGGGGCGGGCAGCCCCAGCATTTT. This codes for CASSEGGGGQPQHF.

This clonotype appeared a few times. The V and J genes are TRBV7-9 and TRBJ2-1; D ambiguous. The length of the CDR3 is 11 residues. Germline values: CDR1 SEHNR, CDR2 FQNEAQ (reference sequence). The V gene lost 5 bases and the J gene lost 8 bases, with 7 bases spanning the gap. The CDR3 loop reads CASSLTDEQFF. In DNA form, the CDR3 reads TGTGCCAGCAGCCTAACCGATGAGCAGTTCTTC.

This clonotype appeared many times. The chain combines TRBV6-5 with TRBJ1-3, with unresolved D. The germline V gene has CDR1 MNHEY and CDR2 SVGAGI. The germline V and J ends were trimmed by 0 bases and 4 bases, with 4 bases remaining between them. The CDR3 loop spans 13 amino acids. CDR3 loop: CASSYSWGNTIYF. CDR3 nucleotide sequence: TGTGCCAGCAGTTACTCGTGGGGAAACACCATATATTTT.